The source of this TCR beta chain is a study of Graves' ophthalmopathy and Graves' hyperthyroidism. Broader study findings: Stable hyperthyroidism and ophthalmopathy were told apart by a 13-signature model, which achieved 85% to 90% sensitivity and roughly 76% specificity.

From RNA, the CDR3 regions of TCR beta chains were amplified and sequenced. First-round RT-PCR relied on HTBI primers, and a second-round multiplex PCR came next. TCRdb re-called the multiplex PCR reads with MiXCR, one entry per CDR3 protein. Of a few hundred thousand distinct CDR3 sequences in the sample, approximately 17% were seen once. This clonotype has ten or more counts. Its target is unknown. The CDR3 is made up of 14 amino acids. The ends were cut back, 7 bases at V and 0 bases at J, with 10 bases in the middle. Germline V CDR1 and CDR2: SGHTA, FQGNSA. Specimen: peripheral blood. This TCR was sampled from an adult woman with stable Graves' hyperthyroidism. The V call is TRBV7-2, the J call TRBJ1-3; D is uncertain. In nucleotides, the CDR3 is TGTGCCAGCACTGCATCGAGCTCTGGAAACACCATATATTTT. Amino acid sequence: CASTASSSGNTIYF.